The source of this TCR beta chain is a study of a mutant IDH1 vaccine in newly diagnosed glioma. Across the study: Before enrollment, patients got radiotherapy alone, temozolomide alone, or mostly the combination.

The germline V gene encodes CDR1 GTSNPN and CDR2 SVGIG (reference sequence). The CDR3 totals 14 residues. V dropped 8 bases and J dropped 3; count of bases not matched to a gene: 10. Time point in this sample: week 35, safety follow-up. All doses held 300 ug of mutant IDH1 20-mer peptide, with topical imiquimod. Study-wide findings and caveats: Patients mounted vaccine-induced immune responses in 93.3% of cases.

Clones were sequenced by immunoSEQ multiplex PCR, and TCRdb holds only the in-frame ones, with some missing. Found here are tens of thousands of clones, around 84% of them singletons; the top ten hold roughly 2%. As for this clone: As yet, its antigen is unknown.

The chain links TRBV30 to TRBJ2-1; 7 nucleotides agree with TRBD1. This sample comprised PBMCs, obtained from a glioma patient whose treatment included an IDH1 peptide vaccine. This TCR was recovered from a man aged 25-40 years with glioma. The CDR3 is CATSRGPLYNEQFF. For the CDR3, the DNA is TGTGCCACCTCAAGGGGGCCCCTCTACAATGAGCAGTTCTTC. Full variable domain (missing parts from reference TRBV30 and TRBJ2-1): SQTIHQWPATLVQPVGSPLSLECTVEGTSNPNLYWYRQAAGRGLQLLFYSVGIGQISSEVPQNLSASRPQDRQFILSSKKLLLSDSGFYLCATSRGPLYNEQFFGPGTRLTVL.